The entry below describes one TCR beta chain. The protocol was immunoSEQ multiplex PCR, while the TCRdb copy is restricted to in-frame clones and leaves out a portion. The table records 130,000 or so clones, around nine tenths of them present only once. CDR1 is LNHDA and CDR2 is SQIVND in the germline V gene (reference sequence). The CDR3 is made up of 16 amino acids. V lost 3 bases, J lost 7 bases, and 7 bases stayed unmatched. This record comes from a study of T cell responses to AZD1222 COVID-19 vaccine. The sample in question was peripheral blood, obtained on day 0 of MenACWY control vaccination. The chain has TRBV19 and TRBJ1-6; 9 bases fit TRBD1. This TCR came from an adult in good health. The CDR3 spells CASSILLGTGNSPLHF. The CDR3 DNA reads TGTGCCAGTAGTATTCTGTTAGGGACAGGGAATTCACCCCTCCACTTT.